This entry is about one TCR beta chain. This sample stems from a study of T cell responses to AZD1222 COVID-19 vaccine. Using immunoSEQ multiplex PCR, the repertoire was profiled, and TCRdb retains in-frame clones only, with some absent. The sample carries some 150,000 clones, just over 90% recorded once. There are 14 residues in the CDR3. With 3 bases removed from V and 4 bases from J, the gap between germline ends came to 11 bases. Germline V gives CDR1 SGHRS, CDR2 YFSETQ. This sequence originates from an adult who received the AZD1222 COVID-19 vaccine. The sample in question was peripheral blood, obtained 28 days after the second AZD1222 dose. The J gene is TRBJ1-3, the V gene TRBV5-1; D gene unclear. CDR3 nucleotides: TGCGCCAGCAGCTCCGGAGGGTTAGGAAACACCATATATTTT. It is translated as CASSSGGLGNTIYF.